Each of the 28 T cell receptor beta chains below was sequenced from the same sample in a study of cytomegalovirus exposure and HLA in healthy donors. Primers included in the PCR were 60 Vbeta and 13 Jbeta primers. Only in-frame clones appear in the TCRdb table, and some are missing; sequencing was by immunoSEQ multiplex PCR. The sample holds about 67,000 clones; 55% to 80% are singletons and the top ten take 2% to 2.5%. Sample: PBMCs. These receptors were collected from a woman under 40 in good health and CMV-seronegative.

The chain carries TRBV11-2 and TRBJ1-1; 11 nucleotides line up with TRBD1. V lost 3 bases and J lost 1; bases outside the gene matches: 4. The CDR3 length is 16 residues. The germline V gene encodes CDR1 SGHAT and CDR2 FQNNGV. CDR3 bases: TGTGCCAGCAGCTTGCCGGGACAGGGGGAGAACACTGAAGCTTTCTTT. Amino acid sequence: CASSLPGQGENTEAFF.

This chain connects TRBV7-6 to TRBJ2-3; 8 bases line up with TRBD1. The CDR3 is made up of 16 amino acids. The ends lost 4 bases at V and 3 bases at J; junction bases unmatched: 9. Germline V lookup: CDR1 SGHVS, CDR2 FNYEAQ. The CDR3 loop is CASSWTGRKGTDTQYF. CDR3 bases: TGTGCCAGCAGCTGGACAGGGAGGAAAGGGACAGATACGCAGTATTTT. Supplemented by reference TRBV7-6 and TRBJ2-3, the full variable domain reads GAGVSQSPRYKVTKRGQDVALRCDPISGHVSLYWYRQALGQGPEFLTYFNYEAQQDKSGLPNDRFSAERPEGSISTLTIQRTEQRDSAMYRCASSWTGRKGTDTQYFGPGTRLTVL.

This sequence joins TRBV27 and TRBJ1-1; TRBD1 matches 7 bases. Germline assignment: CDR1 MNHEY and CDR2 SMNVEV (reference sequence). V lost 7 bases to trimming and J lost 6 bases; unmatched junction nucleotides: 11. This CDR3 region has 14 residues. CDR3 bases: TGTGCCAGCACCGCGGACAGGAGTCAGGCTGAAGCTTTCTTT. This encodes CASTADRSQAEAFF.

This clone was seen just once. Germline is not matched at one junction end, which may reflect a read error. The CDR3 here is CSSSPEYGVAGGKETQYF. The CDR3 nucleotides are TGTTCCAGCAGCCCGGAGTACGGAGTAGCGGGGGGTAAGGAGACCCAGTACTTC. V and J are TRBV7-9 and TRBJ2-5, with 10 bases identical to TRBD2. The germline V gene has CDR1 SEHNR and CDR2 FQNEAQ (reference sequence). The CDR3 loop spans 18 amino acids. Drawing the rest from reference TRBV7-9 and TRBJ2-5, the complete variable domain is DTGVSQNPRHKITKRGQNVTFRCDPISEHNRLYWYRQTLGQGPEFLTYFQNEAQLEKSRLLSDRFSAERPKGSFSTLEIQRTEQGDSAMYLCSSSPEYGVAGGKETQYFGPGTRLLVL.

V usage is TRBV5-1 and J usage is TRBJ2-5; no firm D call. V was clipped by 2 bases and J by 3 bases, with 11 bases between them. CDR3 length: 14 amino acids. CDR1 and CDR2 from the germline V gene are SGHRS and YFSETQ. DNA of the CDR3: TGCGCCAGCAGCTTCGGCGGTGGAGAAGAGACCCAGTACTTC. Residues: CASSFGGGEETQYF.

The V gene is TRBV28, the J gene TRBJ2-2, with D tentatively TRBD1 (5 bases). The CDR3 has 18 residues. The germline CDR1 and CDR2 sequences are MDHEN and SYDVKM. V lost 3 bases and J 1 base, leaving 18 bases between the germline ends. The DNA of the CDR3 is TGTGCCAGCAGTTTCGACAGTTACCGTTGGGAGAACACCGGGGAGCTGTTTTTT. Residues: CASSFDSYRWENTGELFF.

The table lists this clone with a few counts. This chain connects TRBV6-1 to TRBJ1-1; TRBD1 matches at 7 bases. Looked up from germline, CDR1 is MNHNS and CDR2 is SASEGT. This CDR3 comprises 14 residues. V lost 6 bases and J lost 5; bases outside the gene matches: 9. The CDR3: CASSFAGGGTEAFF. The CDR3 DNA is TGTGCCAGCAGCTTCGCAGGGGGAGGAACTGAAGCTTTCTTT.

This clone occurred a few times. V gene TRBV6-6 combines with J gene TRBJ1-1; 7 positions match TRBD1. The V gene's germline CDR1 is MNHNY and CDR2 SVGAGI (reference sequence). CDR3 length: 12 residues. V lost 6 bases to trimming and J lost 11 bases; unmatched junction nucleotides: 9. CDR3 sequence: CASRTGQERAFF. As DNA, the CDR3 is TGTGCCAGCAGAACAGGACAGGAGAGGGCTTTCTTT.

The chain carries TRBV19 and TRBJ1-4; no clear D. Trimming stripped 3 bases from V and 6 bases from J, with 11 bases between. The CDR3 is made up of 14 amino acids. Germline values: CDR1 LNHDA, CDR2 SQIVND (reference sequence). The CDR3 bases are TGTGCCAGTAGTATCCAGGCCTCGCATGAAAAACTGTTTTTT. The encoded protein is CASSIQASHEKLFF.

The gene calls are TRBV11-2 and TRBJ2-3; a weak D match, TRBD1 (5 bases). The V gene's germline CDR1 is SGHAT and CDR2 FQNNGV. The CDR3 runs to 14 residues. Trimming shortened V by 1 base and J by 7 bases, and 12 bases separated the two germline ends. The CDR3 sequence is CASSLGGLSNTQYF. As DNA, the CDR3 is TGTGCCAGCAGCTTAGGGGGCCTAAGCAATACGCAGTATTTT.

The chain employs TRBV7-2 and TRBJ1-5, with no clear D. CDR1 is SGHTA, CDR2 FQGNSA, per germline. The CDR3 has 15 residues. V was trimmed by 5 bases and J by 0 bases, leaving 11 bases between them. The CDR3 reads CASSPLRGSNQPQHF. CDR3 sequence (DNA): TGTGCCAGCAGCCCTCTGCGCGGTAGCAATCAGCCCCAGCATTTT.

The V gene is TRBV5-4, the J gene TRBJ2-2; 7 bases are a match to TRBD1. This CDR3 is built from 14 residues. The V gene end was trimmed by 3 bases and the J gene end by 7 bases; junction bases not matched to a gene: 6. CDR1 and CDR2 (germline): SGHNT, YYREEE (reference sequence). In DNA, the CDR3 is TGTGCCAGCAGCTCTAACAGGGGAATCGGGGAGCTGTTTTTT. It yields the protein CASSSNRGIGELFF.

The DNA of the CDR3 is TGTGCCACCAGCAGAGGGCGGGAAGATTCTGATACGCAGTATTTT. Protein product: CATSRGREDSDTQYF. This chain uses TRBV15 with TRBJ2-3; TRBD2 is a possible D gene (6 bases). V lost 1 base and J lost 6, with 14 bases in between. Germline V gene data show CDR1 as LNHNV and CDR2 as YYDKDF (reference sequence). CDR3 length equals 15 residues.

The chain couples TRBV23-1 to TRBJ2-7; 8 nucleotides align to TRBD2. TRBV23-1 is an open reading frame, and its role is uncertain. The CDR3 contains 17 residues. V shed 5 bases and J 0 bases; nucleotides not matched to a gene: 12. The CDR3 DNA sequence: TGCGCCAGCAGTGATCCTCGGCAGCGGGGGAGCTCCTACGAGCAGTACTTC. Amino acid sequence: CASSDPRQRGSSYEQYF.

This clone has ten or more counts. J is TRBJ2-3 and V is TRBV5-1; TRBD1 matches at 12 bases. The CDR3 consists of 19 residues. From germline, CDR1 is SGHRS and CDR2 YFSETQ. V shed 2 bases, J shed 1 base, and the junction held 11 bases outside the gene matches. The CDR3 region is CASSLYTGQGASRTDTQYF. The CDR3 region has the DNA TGCGCCAGCAGCTTATACACGGGACAGGGGGCGTCTCGCACAGATACGCAGTATTTT.

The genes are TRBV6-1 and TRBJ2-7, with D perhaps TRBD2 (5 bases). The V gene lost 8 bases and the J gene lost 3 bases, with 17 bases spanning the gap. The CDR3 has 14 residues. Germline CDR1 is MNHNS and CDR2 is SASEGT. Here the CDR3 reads CASALPGGGYEQYF. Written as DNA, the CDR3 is TGTGCCAGCGCACTCCCAGGAGGCGGCTACGAGCAGTACTTC.

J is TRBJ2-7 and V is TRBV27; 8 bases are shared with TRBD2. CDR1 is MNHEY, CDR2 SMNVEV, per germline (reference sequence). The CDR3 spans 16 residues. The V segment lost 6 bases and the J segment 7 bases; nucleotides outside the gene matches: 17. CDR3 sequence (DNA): TGTGCCAGCAGCACGGCCCGGGGGGCGGGGGGACTTGAGCAGTACTTC. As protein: CASSTARGAGGLEQYF.

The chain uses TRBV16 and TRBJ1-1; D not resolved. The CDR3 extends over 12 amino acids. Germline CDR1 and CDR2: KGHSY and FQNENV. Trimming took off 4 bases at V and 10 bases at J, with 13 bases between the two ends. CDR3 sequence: CASSPLVEAAFF. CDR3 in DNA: TGTGCCAGCAGCCCCCTCGTAGAGGCAGCTTTCTTT.

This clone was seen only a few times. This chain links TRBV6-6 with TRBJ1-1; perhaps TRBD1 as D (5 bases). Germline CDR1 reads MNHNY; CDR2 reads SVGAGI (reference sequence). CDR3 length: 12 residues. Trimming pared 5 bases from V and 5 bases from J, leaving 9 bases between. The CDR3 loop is CASSAGPTEAFF. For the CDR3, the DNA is TGTGCCAGCAGTGCGGGACCAACTGAAGCTTTCTTT.

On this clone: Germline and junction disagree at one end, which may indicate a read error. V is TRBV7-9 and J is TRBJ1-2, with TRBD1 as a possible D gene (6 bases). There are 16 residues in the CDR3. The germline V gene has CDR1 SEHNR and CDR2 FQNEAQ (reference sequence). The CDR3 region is CSSTSGGGITNYGYTF. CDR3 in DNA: TGTTCCAGCACATCGGGGGGGGGCATTACTAACTATGGCTACACCTTC.

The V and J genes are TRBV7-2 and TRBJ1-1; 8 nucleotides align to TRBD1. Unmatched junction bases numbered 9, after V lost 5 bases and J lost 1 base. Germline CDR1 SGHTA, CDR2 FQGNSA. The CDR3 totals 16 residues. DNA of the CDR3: TGTGCCAGCAGCCCAGGGGGCGAAAGGGGGAACACTGAAGCTTTCTTT. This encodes CASSPGGERGNTEAFF.

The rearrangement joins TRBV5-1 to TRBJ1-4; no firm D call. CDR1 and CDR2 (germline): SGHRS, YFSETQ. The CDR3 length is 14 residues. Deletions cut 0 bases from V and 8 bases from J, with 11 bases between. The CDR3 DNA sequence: TGCGCCAGCAGCTTGGAGGCGGGGAGGGAAAAACTGTTTTTT. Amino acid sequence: CASSLEAGREKLFF.

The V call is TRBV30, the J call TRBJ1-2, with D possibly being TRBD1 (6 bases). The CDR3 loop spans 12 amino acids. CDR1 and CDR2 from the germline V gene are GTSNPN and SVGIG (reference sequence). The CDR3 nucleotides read TGTGCAAAATGGGGGGGGGCAAGTGGCTACACCTTC. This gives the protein CAKWGGASGYTF.

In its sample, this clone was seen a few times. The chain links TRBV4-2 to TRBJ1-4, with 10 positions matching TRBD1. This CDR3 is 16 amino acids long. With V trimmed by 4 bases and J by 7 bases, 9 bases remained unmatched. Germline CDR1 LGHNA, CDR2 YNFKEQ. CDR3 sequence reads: CASSLRDRGDGEKLFF. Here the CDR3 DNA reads TGTGCCAGCAGCCTTCGGGACAGGGGTGACGGTGAAAAACTGTTTTTT.

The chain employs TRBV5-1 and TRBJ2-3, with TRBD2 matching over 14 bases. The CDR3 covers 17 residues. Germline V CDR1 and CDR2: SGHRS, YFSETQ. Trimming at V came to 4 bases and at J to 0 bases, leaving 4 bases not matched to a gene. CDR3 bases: TGCGCCAGCAGCACGGGACTAGCGGGGGCTAGCACAGATACGCAGTATTTT. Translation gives CASSTGLAGASTDTQYF.

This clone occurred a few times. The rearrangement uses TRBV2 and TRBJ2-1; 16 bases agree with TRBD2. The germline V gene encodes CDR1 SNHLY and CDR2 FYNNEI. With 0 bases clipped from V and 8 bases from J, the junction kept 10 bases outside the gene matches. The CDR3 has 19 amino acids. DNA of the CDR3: TGTGCCAGCAGTGAAGCCGGGAGGGGACTAGCGGGGGGGAGGGATGAGCAGTTCTTC. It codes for CASSEAGRGLAGGRDEQFF. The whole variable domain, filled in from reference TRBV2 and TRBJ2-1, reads EPEVTQTPSHQVTQMGQEVILRCVPISNHLYFYWYRQILGQKVEFLVSFYNNEISEKSEIFDDQFSVERPDGSNFTLKIRSTKLEDSAMYFCASSEAGRGLAGGRDEQFFGPGTRLTVL.

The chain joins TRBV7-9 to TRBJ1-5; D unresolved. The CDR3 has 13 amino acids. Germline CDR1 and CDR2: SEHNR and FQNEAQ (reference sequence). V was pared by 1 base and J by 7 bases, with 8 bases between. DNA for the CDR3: TGTGCCAGCAGCTTAGGACATCGCCAGCCCCAGCATTTT. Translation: CASSLGHRQPQHF. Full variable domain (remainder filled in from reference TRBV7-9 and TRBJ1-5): DTGVSQNPRHKITKRGQNVTFRCDPISEHNRLYWYRQTLGQGPEFLTYFQNEAQLEKSRLLSDRFSAERPKGSFSTLEIQRTEQGDSAMYLCASSLGHRQPQHFGDGTRLSIL.

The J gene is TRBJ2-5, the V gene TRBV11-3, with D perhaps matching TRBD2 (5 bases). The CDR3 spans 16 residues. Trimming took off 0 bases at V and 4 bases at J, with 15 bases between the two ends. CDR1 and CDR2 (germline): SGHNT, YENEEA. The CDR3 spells CASSLDYLSGRETQYF. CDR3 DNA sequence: TGTGCCAGCAGCTTAGATTACTTGTCGGGAAGAGAGACCCAGTACTTC.